This entry describes one TCR beta chain. The CDR3 runs 16 residues. The germline V gene has CDR1 MGHRA and CDR2 YSYEKL. Trimming left V 1 base short and J 4 bases short, with 15 bases between. The data stem from a study of blood T cell repertoires in COVID-19. As for the study in general: The cDNA or gDNA used as material had been derived from T cells, B-cell-depleted T cells, or PBMCs.

Authors' methods: Reference gene primer amplification in the assay estimated nucleated cell counts. The assay was immunoSEQ multiplex PCR, and TCRdb's table has in-frame clones only and misses some. V and J calls and clone size follow that table, whereas D and trimming were derived from the DNA. Altogether about 270,000 clones are present, more than 80% being singletons, with the ten largest covering approximately 2.5%. Residents of around 24 US areas, aged roughly 18 to 89 years, made up the participants. In Cohort 3, a recovered donor had either two negative PCRs, clearance, or symptom resolution.

The chain is built from TRBV4-1 and TRBJ2-3, with a possible D match to TRBD2 (6 bases). Material: PBMCs or T cells enriched from blood (not recorded which). The source of this sequence is a woman aged 18-29 years who had recovered from COVID-19. Written as DNA, the CDR3 is TGCGCCAGCAGCCAAGTGTCGGGGGAAGGTTCAGATACGCAGTATTTT. Translation: CASSQVSGEGSDTQYF.